These 15 T cell receptor beta chains came from one sample sequenced in a study of shared clonotypes between healthy human individuals. Some clones are missing from TCRdb's copy, which holds only in-frame ones; the method was immunoSEQ multiplex PCR. The data show approximately 2,200,000 clones, with roughly 91% seen just once and around 1.7% held by the top ten. CD45RO-negative cells were positively selected for CCR7, leaving out terminally differentiated effector memory CD45RA+ cells. Material: naive CD8+ T cells from PBMCs. The receptors were sampled from a man between 18 and 35 years old in good health. Some clones in this sample may be carry-over from other donors' samples.

V usage is TRBV2 and J usage is TRBJ2-1; TRBD2 aligns across 7 bases. Germline-derived CDR1 and CDR2 are SNHLY and FYNNEI. The CDR3 spans 14 residues. J was trimmed by 3 bases and V by 7 bases; bases with no gene match: 6. The chain's CDR3 is CASTLAEHYNEQFF. The CDR3 DNA reads TGTGCCAGCACTCTAGCGGAACACTACAATGAGCAGTTCTTC.

This chain uses TRBV7-2 with TRBJ1-1, with a possible D match to TRBD1 (5 bases). The germline V and J ends were trimmed by 5 bases and 13 bases, with 11 bases remaining between them. There are 10 residues in the CDR3. CDR1 and CDR2 from the germline V gene are SGHTA and FQGNSA. Here the CDR3 DNA reads TGTGCCAGCAGCCCCGGGGGGGTTTTCTTT. This encodes CASSPGGVFF.

V and J are TRBV9 and TRBJ2-5; no firm D call. V gave up 0 bases and J gave up 6 bases, with 12 bases separating them. The CDR3 has 14 residues. The V gene's germline CDR1 is SGDLS and CDR2 YYNGEE. The CDR3 coding sequence is TGTGCCAGCAGCGTAGGGAGATCTCAGAAGACCCAGTACTTC. As protein: CASSVGRSQKTQYF. The variable domain in full, with the rest retrieved from reference TRBV9 and TRBJ2-5, is DSGVTQTPKHLITATGQRVTLRCSPRSGDLSVYWYQQSLDQGLQFLIQYYNGEERAKGNILERFSAQQFPDLHSELNLSSLELGDSALYFCASSVGRSQKTQYFGPGTRLLVL.

The CDR3 spells CASSLGQDSNQPQHF. In DNA form, the CDR3 reads TGTGCCAGCAGCTTAGGTCAAGATAGCAATCAGCCCCAGCATTTT. V and J are TRBV7-8 and TRBJ1-5, with D unresolved. V gave up 1 base and J gave up 0 bases, with 7 bases separating them. This CDR3 spans 15 amino acids. Germline CDR1 and CDR2: SGHVS and FQNEAQ. Complete variable domain (other parts from reference TRBV7-8 and TRBJ1-5): GAGVSQSPRYKVAKRGQDVALRCDPISGHVSLFWYQQALGQGPEFLTYFQNEAQLDKSGLPSDRFFAERPEGSVSTLKIQRTQQEDSAVYLCASSLGQDSNQPQHFGDGTRLSIL.

The chain joins TRBV29-1 to TRBJ1-2; 7 bases are shared with TRBD1. Germline trimming cut 7 bases from V and 1 base from J; bases unmatched to any gene: 6. Germline values: CDR1 SQVTM, CDR2 ANQGSEA. CDR3 length: 13 amino acids. The CDR3 DNA reads TGCAGCGCCCGGGACAGAGATAACTATGGCTACACCTTC. Translated, it gives CSARDRDNYGYTF.

The J gene is TRBJ2-7, the V gene TRBV5-6; D call uncertain. Germline V gene sequence: CDR1 SGHDT, CDR2 YYEEEE. The V and J ends lost 4 bases and 8 bases respectively, with 13 bases between them. This CDR3 has 12 residues. CDR3 amino acids: CASSPLMGKQYF. The CDR3, as DNA: TGTGCCAGCAGCCCCCTAATGGGTAAGCAGTACTTC.

This clone appeared once. The chain uses TRBV9 and TRBJ2-7; 7 bases match TRBD2. CDR3 length: 13 residues. After removal of 4 bases from V and 5 bases from J, the junction contained 6 bases not matched to a gene. Per germline, CDR1 SGDLS and CDR2 YYNGEE. CDR3 sequence: CASSPRGGNEQYF. DNA for the CDR3: TGTGCCAGCAGCCCGAGGGGAGGGAACGAGCAGTACTTC.

V and J are TRBV5-6 and TRBJ1-1, with no clear D. V lost 0 bases and J lost 3, with 6 bases in between. Germline V gene sequence: CDR1 SGHDT, CDR2 YYEEEE. This CDR3 comprises 13 residues. The CDR3 protein is CASSLGRYTEAFF. The CDR3 DNA is TGTGCCAGCAGCTTGGGGCGGTACACTGAAGCTTTCTTT.

The V gene is TRBV28, the J gene TRBJ2-2; 9 bases align to TRBD1. Per germline, CDR1 MDHEN and CDR2 SYDVKM. V lost 6 bases and J lost 4; bases outside the gene matches: 9. The CDR3 has 16 residues. CDR3 DNA sequence: TGTGCCAGCAGACCCGGGACAGGGAAGAGCACCGGGGAGCTGTTTTTT. This sequence encodes CASRPGTGKSTGELFF.

V gene TRBV11-2 combines with J gene TRBJ2-5; 7 bases are a match to TRBD1. With V trimmed by 1 base and J by 5 bases, 7 bases remained unmatched. The CDR3 covers 15 residues. Germline V lookup: CDR1 SGHAT, CDR2 FQNNGV. Here the CDR3 reads CASSLGQGLMETQYF. CDR3 DNA sequence: TGTGCCAGCAGCTTAGGACAGGGCCTTATGGAGACCCAGTACTTC.

CDR3: CASSIGGAARNQPQHF. Written as DNA, the CDR3 is TGTGCCAGTAGTATTGGGGGGGCGGCTCGGAATCAGCCCCAGCATTTT. The chain joins TRBV19 to TRBJ1-5; D possibly corresponds to TRBD1 (6 bases). The V gene's germline CDR1 is LNHDA and CDR2 SQIVND (reference sequence). The V and J ends lost 3 bases and 4 bases respectively, with 16 bases between them. This CDR3 is built from 16 residues.

The chain recombines TRBV6-5 with TRBJ2-1; no definite D call. This CDR3 has 12 amino acids. CDR1 is MNHEY, CDR2 SVGAGI, per germline. V was pared by 0 bases and J by 14 bases, with 11 bases between. The CDR3 spells CASSYSLGSEFF. The CDR3 nucleotides are TGTGCCAGCAGTTACTCTCTTGGCTCGGAGTTCTTC.

The chain combines TRBV7-8 with TRBJ2-3; the D is unclear. V lost 2 bases and J lost 4, with 10 bases in between. Germline V gene sequence: CDR1 SGHVS, CDR2 FQNEAQ. This CDR3 region has 14 residues. The CDR3: CASSLIRSADTQYF. In DNA, the CDR3 is TGTGCCAGCAGCTTAATTCGGAGTGCAGATACGCAGTATTTT.

This clone was observed a single time. The chain is built from TRBV29-1 and TRBJ2-1; 8 positions agree with TRBD1. The germline gives CDR1 SQVTM, CDR2 ANQGSEA. This CDR3 region has 15 residues. V lost 3 bases to trimming and J lost 2 bases; unmatched junction nucleotides: 6. CDR3 protein: CSVDGGDRTYNEQFF. DNA of the CDR3: TGCAGCGTTGACGGCGGGGACAGGACCTACAATGAGCAGTTCTTC.

V gene TRBV9 combines with J gene TRBJ2-7; unclear D gene. The CDR3 is 14 residues long. V was shortened by 4 bases and J by 2 bases, with 13 bases between the two germline ends. Germline V gene lookup returns CDR1 SGDLS and CDR2 YYNGEE. CDR3 sequence reads: CASSPALDPYEQYF. The CDR3 bases are TGTGCCAGCAGCCCCGCCCTAGATCCCTACGAGCAGTACTTC.